Below, one TCR beta chain is given with its context. Its antigen remains unidentified. Qualities for individual bases were not recorded, and no much larger clone is one base off. The immunoSEQ Assay, a bias-controlled multiplex PCR, was used to amplify TCRbeta CDR3 regions from genomic DNA. The published analysis was carried out like this. Within the assay, amplification of reference gene primers was used to estimate how many nucleated cells each sample contained. To quantify the absolute abundance of each unique TCRbeta CDR3 rearrangement, sequence reads were collapsed and filtered. For each sample, productive Simpson clonality was calculated as the square root of Simpson's diversity index across productive rearrangements. The table was pulled from immuneACCESS by TCRdb, which kept in-frame rearrangements only. Such tables lose some clones; where checked, under half of the loss comes from unresolved V genes, and the rest has no known cause. That table supplies the V and J calls and clone size; D and trimming were determined from the DNA. This sample holds roughly 200,000 clones; approximately 89% were observed only once. Less than 9% of the sample lies in the top ten.

This specimen belongs to a study of blood T cell repertoires in COVID-19 (dated by TCRdb to 2019 to 2021). Study-wide context: Collaborator samples came from the United States, Italy and Spain and covered acute and convalescent phases of COVID-19. The repertoires were released in a freely available public database meant as a resource for research on the immune response to SARS-CoV-2. Where available, HLA class I and class II types were obtained from metadata supplied by the sample provider rather than from assay-based typing. The prospective study material was composed of cDNA or gDNA derived from T cells, B-cell-depleted T cells, or PBMCs. Samples came from the ongoing ImmuneRACE study (first 160 participants) plus 1,254 subjects from 6 global collaborators. Sample metadata almost always included a de-identified subject ID, COVID-19 status, age in years and sex. The dataset comprised deeply sampled blood TCRbeta repertoires from subjects exposed to, actively infected with, or recovered from COVID-19. Study-level results and caveats: The amount of clinical and demographic metadata varied by source and participant and was provided uncurated.

The cysteine opens and the phenylalanine closes a CDR3 of 14 amino acids. Just CDR3 DNA is preserved here, 42 bases in frame from base 1. After removal of 0 bases from V and 6 bases from J, the junction retains 5 bases not matched to a gene. The germline V gene yields SGHRS for CDR1 and YFSETQ for CDR2. Each collaborating institution followed its own protocols to collect whole blood in K2EDTA tubes. For TCRbeta analysis, collaborator samples were shipped as frozen whole blood, as isolated PBMCs, or as DNA extracted from either sample type. Sequenced: peripheral blood. This clonotype was obtained from a woman aged 60 to 75 with acute or convalescent COVID-19. The chain was built from TRBV5-1 and TRBJ1-2; a stretch of 7 junction bases matches TRBD1. This receptor carries the CDR3 CASSLEAGGNGYTF. The sequenced DNA is TGCGCCAGCAGCTTGGAAGCAGGGGGGAATGGCTACACCTTC. Extended through the reference TRBV5-1 and TRBJ1-2 proteins, this CDR3 yields the full variable domain: KAGVTQTPRYLIKTRGQQVTLSCSPISGHRSVSWYQQTPGQGLQFLFEYFSETQRNKGNFPGRFSGRQFSNSRSEMNVSTLELGDSALYLCASSLEAGGNGYTFGSGTRLTVV.